The 11 T cell receptor beta chains below were found in one sample sequenced in a study of T-cell reconstitution after alpha-beta-depleted transplantation in children. TCRbeta library construction was performed incorporating unique molecular identifiers. TCRdb processed the PCR reads anew with MiXCR; each CDR3 protein has one entry. The table has 250,000 to 300,000 distinct CDR3 sequences, roughly 9.1% seen once. The specimen was PBMCs, collected before TCRalphabeta/CD19-depleted stem cell transplant. All receptors derive from a boy younger than two with acute myeloid leukemia, due to receive a stem cell transplant.

This clonotype has more than one count but fewer than ten. This chain links TRBV13 with TRBJ2-1; D gene uncertain. Trimming pared 4 bases from V and 3 bases from J, leaving 13 bases between. The CDR3 length is 15 residues. Germline lookup yields CDR1 PRHDT and CDR2 FYEKMQ (reference sequence). CDR3: CASSSPAIDYNEQFF. CDR3 DNA: TGTGCCAGCAGCTCCCCCGCAATTGACTACAATGAGCAGTTCTTC.

V gene TRBV7-9 combines with J gene TRBJ2-7; TRBD1 is a possible D gene (8 bases). V was clipped by 4 bases and J by 9 bases, with 16 bases between them. The CDR3 has 13 residues. The germline V gene encodes CDR1 SEHNR and CDR2 FQNEAQ (reference sequence). CDR3 loop: CASSSRTGRGQYF. Here the CDR3 DNA reads TGTGCCAGCAGCTCTCGGACAGGGAGGGGGCAGTACTTC.

This clonotype was detected many times. The V call is TRBV7-2, the J call TRBJ2-7, with D unclear. V gave up 6 bases and J gave up 3 bases, with 12 bases separating them. This CDR3 contains 13 residues. Germline lookup yields CDR1 SGHTA and CDR2 FQGNSA. CDR3 DNA: TGTGCCAGCAGTCCTGACGGAGTCTACGAGCAGTACTTC. Protein: CASSPDGVYEQYF.

This clonotype has ten or more counts. This chain joins TRBV4-2 and TRBJ2-7, with 10 nucleotides matching TRBD2. Germline CDR1 is LGHNA and CDR2 is YNFKEQ. The CDR3 length is 18 residues. Germline trimming cut 0 bases from V and 0 bases from J; bases unmatched to any gene: 8. The CDR3 here is CASSQDPSGGPSSYEQYF. In DNA, the CDR3 is TGTGCCAGCAGCCAAGATCCTAGCGGGGGCCCTAGCTCCTACGAGCAGTACTTC.

The V gene is TRBV20-1, the J gene TRBJ2-3; perhaps TRBD2 as D (5 bases). CDR3 length equals 12 residues. CDR1 is DFQATT and CDR2 is SNEGSKA in the germline V gene (reference sequence). V lost 4 bases, J lost 6 bases, and 11 bases lay in between. This chain's CDR3 is CSAILLADTQYF. As DNA, the CDR3 is TGCAGTGCTATCCTTCTAGCCGATACGCAGTATTTT.

The V and J genes are TRBV6-5 and TRBJ1-5; no definite D call. Trimming shortened V by 2 bases and J by 9 bases, and 14 bases separated the two germline ends. This CDR3 contains 14 residues. Germline loops: CDR1 MNHEY, CDR2 SVGAGI. CDR3 coding DNA: TGTGCCAGCAGTTACGGGTCCGGCTTAGGGCCCCAGCATTTT. This gives the protein CASSYGSGLGPQHF.

There are many counts of this clonotype. This rearrangement joins TRBV15 to TRBJ2-7; D possibly corresponds to TRBD1 (6 bases). The CDR3 is 16 residues long. Trimming shortened V by 0 bases and J by 3 bases, and 15 bases separated the two germline ends. CDR1 and CDR2 (germline): LNHNV, YYDKDF (reference sequence). In DNA, the CDR3 is TGTGCCACCAGCAGAGAGAGGGCTACAGGGTACTACGAGCAGTACTTC. This translates into CATSRERATGYYEQYF.

This clonotype was recorded many times. J is TRBJ2-7 and V is TRBV20-1, with 7 bases fitting TRBD1. The CDR3 runs to 16 residues. CDR1 and CDR2 from the germline V gene are DFQATT and SNEGSKA (reference sequence). Trimming took 1 base from V and 1 from J; bases not matched to a gene: 10. CDR3 amino acids: CSARVKIEDRSYEQYF. CDR3 nucleotide sequence: TGCAGTGCTAGAGTCAAAATCGAGGACAGGTCCTACGAGCAGTACTTC.

With regard to this clonotype: Given a much more abundant clone one base away, this may be a read error. For the CDR3, the DNA is TGTGCCAGCAGTTACACGGAGGGCCCGAACACTGACGCTTTCTTT. This codes for CASSYTEGPNTDAFF. V is TRBV6-5 and J is TRBJ1-1, with D hard to call. Germline CDR1 and CDR2: MNHEY and SVGAGI. The CDR3 runs to 15 residues.

The V gene is TRBV29-1, the J gene TRBJ1-4, with a tentative D call TRBD1 (6 bases). Trimming removed 5 bases at V and 8 bases at J, with 18 bases between. CDR1 and CDR2 (germline): SQVTM, ANQGSEA. This CDR3 is 14 amino acids long. CDR3 sequence reads: CSVTGLGFGEKLFF. In nucleotides, the CDR3 is TGCAGCGTTACAGGGTTGGGTTTTGGGGAAAAACTGTTTTTT.

This clonotype was observed many times. The chain couples TRBV11-2 to TRBJ2-7; D uncertain. CDR1 and CDR2 (germline): SGHAT, FQNNGV. The CDR3 is made up of 11 amino acids. V dropped 5 bases and J dropped 6 bases, with 8 bases sitting between them. The CDR3 region is CASSLILEQYF. The CDR3 nucleotides are TGTGCCAGCAGCCTCATCCTCGAGCAGTACTTC.